Listed below are T cell receptor beta chains from one sample, sequenced in a study of blood T cells in healthy people across ages. TCRdb called the 5' RACE reads again in MiXCR, with one record for every CDR3 protein. The sample includes about 1 million distinct CDR3 sequences, 45% seen only once; the top ten take about 20%. Sequencing was carried out using blood. The receptors derive from a woman aged 55-70 years in good health. The CDR3 runs from the conserved cysteine through the conserved F or W. Each record gives: clone size, J gene, D gene, V gene, CDR3 DNA, CDR3 protein. The D gene is left open where the match is weak. Rows may omit the clone size; those that give it use once, few, many or a size class.

-	TRBJ2-3	-	TRBV20-1	TGCAGTGCTAGAGATCCACCAAGCACAGATACGCAGTATTTT	CSARDPPSTDTQYF
few	TRBJ1-2	-	TRBV6-6	TGTGCCAGCAGACGACAGAACTATGGCTACACCTTC	CASRRQNYGYTF
few	TRBJ2-7	TRBD2	TRBV18	TGTGCCAGCTCACGGACTAGTGCCGACTACGAGCAGTACTTC	CASSRTSADYEQYF
few	TRBJ1-6	-	TRBV21-1	TGTGCCAGCAGCCCCACAGGGAGGGGTTCACCCCTCCACTTT	CASSPTGRGSPLHF
-	TRBJ2-3	-	TRBV3-1	TGTGCCAGCAGCCACGACCCAGGGCATACGCAGTATTTT	CASSHDPGHTQYF
-	TRBJ2-1	TRBD2	TRBV10-3	TGTGCCATCAGCACTAGCGGGATCTCCTACAATGAGCAGTTCTTC	CAISTSGISYNEQFF
-	TRBJ2-3	TRBD2	TRBV9	TGTGCCAGCAGCCGCGGGGCTAGCGGAAGCACAGATACGCAGTATTTT	CASSRGASGSTDTQYF
few	TRBJ2-1	TRBD2	TRBV7-9	TGTGCCAGCAGCCCCTCAGCAGGGACTAGCGGGAGTAGTTCGAATGAGCAGTTCTTC	CASSPSAGTSGSSSNEQFF
-	TRBJ2-7	-	TRBV11-2	TGTGCCAGCGGCTTAGATCTAACAGGGCCACGATACGAGCAGTACTTC	CASGLDLTGPRYEQYF
-	TRBJ2-1	TRBD2	TRBV9	TGTGCCAGCAGCGCCCGAGTGGGGACTAGGACTTACAATGAGCAGTTCTTC	CASSARVGTRTYNEQFF
-	TRBJ2-7	-	TRBV7-9	TGTGCCAGCAGCTCCAAGGTGGGATTCGAGCAGTACTTC	CASSSKVGFEQYF
-	TRBJ1-2	-	TRBV6-1	TGTGCCAGCAGTGAACAGACAGGCGGGATATATCGTGGCTACACCTTC	CASSEQTGGIYRGYTF
-	TRBJ2-5	-	TRBV20-1	TGCAGTGCTAGAGATGCCCGCCAGGCTCAAGAGACCCAGTACTTC	CSARDARQAQETQYF
few	TRBJ2-5	-	TRBV29-1	TGCAGCGTTGATCTCTCGGTGACCCAGTACTTC	CSVDLSVTQYF
-	TRBJ1-1	-	TRBV7-2	TGTGCCAGCAGCTTAGCGCGGGGTCTCGGGGGCACTGAAGCTTTCTTT	CASSLARGLGGTEAFF
-	TRBJ1-6	-	TRBV15	TGTGCCACCCTCCCCGCGCCGGAAGATTCACCCCTCCACTTT	CATLPAPEDSPLHF
few	TRBJ2-7	-	TRBV5-1	TGCGCCAGCAGCTTTACCGCATACGAGCAGTACTTC	CASSFTAYEQYF
-	TRBJ2-3	-	TRBV4-2	TGTGCCAGCAGTCAAGTCCAAGCGAGCACAGATACGCAGTATTTT	CASSQVQASTDTQYF
few	TRBJ2-5	TRBD1	TRBV5-1	TGCGCCAGCAGATCCCAGGGGGCCCAAGAGACCCAGTACTTC	CASRSQGAQETQYF
once	TRBJ2-7	TRBD1	TRBV7-9	TGTGCCAGCAGCCCCTGGACAGGGGAGACCTACGAGCAGTACTTC	CASSPWTGETYEQYF
once	TRBJ2-7	TRBD1	TRBV14	TGTGCCAGCAGCCATCCCAGGGGGAGCTCCTACAATGAGCAGTACTTC	CASSHPRGSSYNEQYF
few	TRBJ2-3	TRBD2	TRBV20-1	TGCAGTGCTAGAGACACTAGCGGGAGGGCCTTAGATACGCAGTATTTT	CSARDTSGRALDTQYF
few	TRBJ2-1	TRBD2	TRBV28	TGTGCCAGCAGTTTTTTCATTCTAGCGGGAGGCCCAAGTGAGCAGTTCTTC	CASSFFILAGGPSEQFF
-	TRBJ2-4	-	TRBV5-1	TGCGCCAGCAGCTTGGCAGGGACCACCGGGCCATTAGCCAAAAACATTCAGTACTTC	CASSLAGTTGPLAKNIQYF
-	TRBJ2-7	-	TRBV9	TGTGCCAGCAGCGTCGACTTGCGTTCGGGCTACGAGCAGTACTTC	CASSVDLRSGYEQYF
-	TRBJ1-2	TRBD1	TRBV19	TGTGCCAGTAGTTCCAGGACAGGGAGCAACTATGGCTACACCTTC	CASSSRTGSNYGYTF
-	TRBJ1-1	TRBD1	TRBV11-3	TGTGCCAGCACCTGGGGCCCCGGGCGGGGACAGGTAGCCACTGAAGCTTTCTTT	CASTWGPGRGQVATEAFF
-	TRBJ2-2	TRBD1	TRBV6-1	TGTGCCAGCAGTGGACAGGGGTGGGGAACCGGGGAGCTGTTTTTT	CASSGQGWGTGELFF
-	TRBJ2-5	-	TRBV5-1	TGCGCCAGCAGCTTGCTGTTCGGGTTACAAGAGACCCAGTACTTC	CASSLLFGLQETQYF
-	TRBJ2-1	-	TRBV24-1	TGTGCCACCAGCCGCTCGAACAGGGTTTCGGATGAGCAGTTCTTC	CATSRSNRVSDEQFF
-	TRBJ2-6	TRBD2	TRBV28	TGTGCCAGCAGTCGCCCCGCTAGCGGGAGTAGCTCTGGGGCCAACGTCCTGACTTTC	CASSRPASGSSSGANVLTF
-	TRBJ2-1	-	TRBV7-3	TGTGCCAGCAGCTTAAGGGGGGGCGGTGAGCAGTTCTTC	CASSLRGGGEQFF
-	TRBJ2-5	TRBD1	TRBV12-3/TRBV12-4	TGTGCCAGCAGTTCGACAGGGGCGAGTAGAAAGACCCAGTACTTC	CASSSTGASRKTQYF
few	TRBJ2-7	-	TRBV28	TGTGCCAGCAGTTTGAGGGGTAGCTTATTCGAGCAGTACTTC	CASSLRGSLFEQYF
few	TRBJ2-1	-	TRBV7-9	TGTGCCAGCAGCTTAACCCCGGGACCCGTCTACAATGAGCAGTTCTTC	CASSLTPGPVYNEQFF
many	TRBJ2-1	TRBD2	TRBV20-1	TGCAGTGCCGGATCTAGCGGGACTGGCTACAATGAGCAGTTCTTC	CSAGSSGTGYNEQFF
-	TRBJ2-5	TRBD2	TRBV10-3	TGTGCCATCAGTGAGCCTAGCGGGAGGGCCTTGTTAGAGACCCAGTACTTC	CAISEPSGRALLETQYF
-	TRBJ2-1	-	TRBV5-1	TGCGCCAGCAGCTTGGGGGCGGATCCTACCCAGGGGCAGTTCTTC	CASSLGADPTQGQFF
few	TRBJ2-7	TRBD2	TRBV9	TGTGCCAGCAGCGTAGGGGGTAGCGGGGGGCTGAACGAGCAGTACTTC	CASSVGGSGGLNEQYF
many	TRBJ2-7	TRBD1	TRBV29-1	TGCAGCGTTGGGACAGGGCAAAGCTCCTACGAGCAGTACTTC	CSVGTGQSSYEQYF